This T cell receptor (beta chain) stems from a study of T cells in localized non-small cell lung cancer. Study results and limitations: The highest T cell clonality was in uninvolved adjacent lung, above tumor.

Trimming cost V 5 bases and J 0 bases, with 8 bases left between them. Germline V lookup: CDR1 SGHNT, CDR2 YENEEA. There are 15 residues in the CDR3. Data came from immunoSEQ multiplex PCR; TCRdb stores just in-frame clones and leaves some out. This table has more than 2,000 clones, 20% to 25% appearing once. Notes on this clone: Antigen: not known.

The sequence was obtained from a man between 40 and 75 years old with stage II lung adenocarcinoma. This chain joins TRBV11-3 and TRBJ2-6, with no clear D. Sample: lung tumor tissue, taken before any cancer treatment. CDR3 loop: CASSRTTSGANVLTF. The DNA for the CDR3 is TGTGCCAGCAGCCGCACAACCTCTGGGGCCAACGTCCTGACTTTC.